This record looks at one TCR beta chain sequence and its context. Total RNA, at least 5 micrograms per sample, was extracted from PBMCs. The CDR3 contains 12 residues. Trimming took 2 bases from V and 13 from J, leaving 14 bases between them. Germline V gives CDR1 SNHLY, CDR2 FYNNEI. The source of the sample is a study of blood T cells in healthy people across ages. Overall study context: Every two T cells gave about one barcoded beta molecule via template switching.

A second roughly 7 to 11 cycle PCR used barcoded and J-beta primers. TCRdb re-analysed the 5' RACE reads in MiXCR, keeping a single row per CDR3 protein. The sample yields over 1,300,000 distinct CDR3 sequences, around 59% seen once. The receptor comes from a man between 18 and 29 years old in good health. The rearrangement joins TRBV2 to TRBJ2-5; TRBD1 might be the D (7 bases). The sequencing sample was made of blood. CDR3 in amino acids: CASSENSQGGYF. CDR3 DNA: TGTGCCAGCAGTGAAAACAGTCAGGGGGGGTACTTC.